The rows below give T cell receptor beta chains drawn from one sample of a study of T cell responses to AZD1222 COVID-19 vaccine. Repertoires were generated with immunoSEQ multiplex PCR, while TCRdb's copy carries only in-frame clones and drops some. Of under 170,000 clones in the sample, 75% to 95% were seen once. The specimen comprised peripheral blood, sampled 28 days after the second AZD1222 dose. The receptors derive from an adult who received the AZD1222 COVID-19 vaccine. Each CDR3 is given with its conserved first and last residue. A D gene is named only where the DNA matches it firmly. The size field is filled for only some rows; it gives once, few, many or a size class.

>TRBV19|NA|TRBJ1-2|few
CASSSTGTDNYGYTF
TGTGCCAGTAGCAGCACCGGGACGGACAACTATGGCTACACCTTC
>TRBV5-1|NA|TRBJ1-2|NA
CASSLDGYGYTF
TGCGCCAGCAGCTTGGATGGCTATGGCTACACCTTC
>TRBV6-1|NA|TRBJ1-5|NA
CASSEAVTVYQPQHF
TGTGCCAGCAGTGAAGCCGTGACGGTTTATCAGCCCCAGCATTTT
>TRBV3-1/TRBV3-2|TRBD2|TRBJ2-3|NA
CASSQVAGVPDTQYF
TGTGCCAGCAGCCAAGTAGCGGGAGTCCCAGATACGCAGTATTTT
>TRBV5-1|TRBD1|TRBJ1-1|NA
CASRGDRGVSTEAFF
TGCGCCAGCAGGGGCGACAGGGGGGTGAGCACTGAAGCTTTCTTT
>TRBV7-7|NA|TRBJ1-5|few
CASSLGVNQPQHF
TGTGCCAGCAGCTTGGGTGTCAATCAGCCCCAGCATTTT
>TRBV10-3|NA|TRBJ1-4|NA
CAISESDFATNEKLFF
TGTGCCATCAGTGAGTCGGACTTTGCAACTAATGAAAAACTGTTTTTT
>TRBV19|TRBD1|TRBJ1-5|NA
CASSNMGQGADQPQHF
TGTGCCAGTAGCAATATGGGACAGGGGGCGGATCAGCCCCAGCATTTT
>TRBV6-1|NA|TRBJ2-2|NA
CASSEQDRATGELFF
TGTGCCAGCAGTGAACAGGATCGGGCCACCGGGGAGCTGTTTTTT
>TRBV21-1|NA|TRBJ1-4|NA
CASSKGLVGEKLFF
TGTGCCAGCAGCAAAGGGCTGGTCGGTGAAAAACTGTTTTTT
>TRBV27|TRBD2|TRBJ2-2|NA
CATMPGGNLNTGELFF
TGTGCCACCATGCCGGGAGGCAACCTGAACACCGGGGAGCTGTTTTTT
>TRBV4-1|TRBD2|TRBJ2-5|NA
CASSQDGLAWETQYF
TGCGCCAGCAGCCAAGACGGACTAGCCTGGGAGACCCAGTACTTC
>TRBV5-1|NA|TRBJ2-7|NA
CASSLGRDYYEQYF
TGCGCCAGCAGCTTGGGAAGGGATTACTACGAGCAGTACTTC
>TRBV2|NA|TRBJ1-1|NA
CASSQSRRHTEAFF
TGTGCCAGCAGTCAGTCCCGAAGACACACTGAAGCTTTCTTT
>TRBV5-6|TRBD1|TRBJ1-5|few
CASSKGQYQPQHF
TGTGCCAGCAGCAAGGGACAGTATCAGCCCCAGCATTTT
>TRBV6-1|NA|TRBJ1-6|NA
CASSEGSGPTFALHF
TGTGCCAGCAGTGAAGGATCGGGACCCACGTTTGCCCTCCACTTT
>TRBV12-3/TRBV12-4|NA|TRBJ1-5|once
CASSFGSNQPQHF
TGTGCCAGCAGTTTTGGTAGCAATCAGCCCCAGCATTTT
>TRBV2|TRBD1|TRBJ2-7|NA
CASSPGTGLREQYF
TGTGCCAGCAGCCCCGGGACAGGGTTGCGCGAGCAGTACTTC
>TRBV7-9|TRBD1|TRBJ1-2|NA
CASSLVTGEPYGYTF
TGTGCCAGCAGCTTAGTGACAGGGGAACCCTATGGCTACACCTTC
>TRBV6-1|TRBD1|TRBJ1-6|NA
CASSDPQGTVYNSPLHF
TGTGCCAGCAGTGACCCACAGGGGACCGTCTATAATTCACCCCTCCACTTT
>TRBV27|TRBD1|TRBJ1-5|NA
CASRETTGSNQPQHF
TGTGCCAGCAGAGAGACGACAGGGAGCAATCAGCCCCAGCATTTT
>TRBV27|TRBD2|TRBJ2-1|NA
CASSFRLAGGPHEQFF
TGTGCCAGCAGTTTCAGACTAGCGGGAGGCCCCCATGAGCAGTTCTTC
>TRBV10-3|NA|TRBJ2-1|NA
CAISESTGAGPSYNEQFF
TGTGCCATCAGTGAGTCGACGGGAGCAGGACCCTCCTACAATGAGCAGTTCTTC
>TRBV6-1|NA|TRBJ1-5|NA
CASSESWGGSWPQHF
TGTGCCAGCAGTGAAAGTTGGGGCGGGAGCTGGCCCCAGCATTTT
>TRBV20-1|TRBD2|TRBJ2-7|NA
CSASSLAGGLPYEQYF
TGCAGTGCTAGTTCTCTAGCGGGAGGGCTTCCCTACGAGCAGTACTTC
>TRBV5-1|TRBD2|TRBJ2-3|NA
CASSLEEPSGRGDTQYF
TGCGCCAGCAGCTTGGAAGAGCCTAGCGGGAGGGGAGATACGCAGTATTTT
>TRBV19|NA|TRBJ1-2|NA
CASSIDRGNYGYTF
TGTGCCAGTAGTATAGATCGGGGAAACTATGGCTACACCTTC
>TRBV28|TRBD1|TRBJ1-1|NA
CASSPPRGQGEAFF
TGTGCCAGCAGCCCGCCGAGGGGACAGGGCGAAGCTTTCTTT
>TRBV3-1/TRBV3-2|TRBD1|TRBJ1-2|NA
CASSLTGTARGYTF
TGTGCCAGCAGCCTTACCGGGACAGCGAGGGGCTACACCTTC
>TRBV5-1|TRBD2|TRBJ2-1|NA
CASSLGGGSYNEQFF
TGCGCCAGCAGCTTGGGGGGAGGGAGTTACAATGAGCAGTTCTTC
>TRBV10-2|TRBD1|TRBJ1-6|NA
CATWGGQGYNSPLHF
TGCGCCACTTGGGGAGGACAGGGCTATAATTCACCCCTCCACTTT
>TRBV27|NA|TRBJ1-5|NA
CASSRTGSPGQPQHF
TGTGCCAGCAGTCGCACGGGCAGCCCGGGTCAGCCCCAGCATTTT
>TRBV2|NA|TRBJ2-3|NA
CASRDNADTQYF
TGTGCCAGCAGAGACAACGCAGATACGCAGTATTTT
>TRBV2|NA|TRBJ1-5|NA
CASSAEYSNQPQHF
TGTGCCAGCAGTGCCGAATATAGCAATCAGCCCCAGCATTTT
>TRBV10-3|NA|TRBJ2-1|NA
CAISEAVTNREPYNEQFF
TGTGCCATCAGTGAGGCCGTTACTAACAGGGAACCCTACAATGAGCAGTTCTTC
>TRBV10-1|NA|TRBJ1-1|NA
CASSSGLGNTEAFF
TGCGCCAGCAGTTCGGGGTTGGGAAACACTGAAGCTTTCTTT
>TRBV6-5|NA|TRBJ2-5|NA
CASSRPGRSQETQYF
TGTGCCAGCAGCCGGCCGGGACGGAGCCAAGAGACCCAGTACTTC
>TRBV2|TRBD1|TRBJ1-1|NA
CASSDRGWGTEAFF
TGTGCCAGCAGTGACAGGGGGTGGGGCACTGAAGCTTTCTTT
>TRBV21-1|NA|TRBJ1-2|NA
CASSKGDSGQGNIDGYTF
TGTGCCAGCAGCAAAGGCGATTCGGGACAGGGGAATATCGATGGCTACACCTTC
>TRBV2|NA|TRBJ1-5|NA
CASRSGGASNQPQHF
TGTGCCAGCAGGTCCGGGGGAGCGTCCAATCAGCCCCAGCATTTT